A single sample is the source of the 21 T cell receptor beta chains below, sequenced in a study of identical twins. TCRdb itself ran the 5' RACE reads through MiXCR, one entry per CDR3 protein. The sample yields fewer than 450,000 distinct CDR3 sequences, approximately 8.7% seen once. The sample comprised naive T cells sorted from blood. The receptors stem from a woman aged 45-60 years in good health.

This rearrangement joins TRBV14 to TRBJ2-7, with 10 nucleotides matching TRBD1. V was pared by 5 bases and J by 6 bases, with 4 bases of the junction left unmatched. Germline CDR1 SGHDN, CDR2 FVKESK. This CDR3 region has 13 residues. CDR3: CASSAWTGGEQYV. CDR3 DNA: TGTGCCAGCAGCGCGTGGACAGGGGGCGAGCAGTACGTC.

Only a few counts were recorded for this clonotype. The chain recombines TRBV19 with TRBJ1-1; a possible D gene is TRBD1 (6 bases). The germline CDR1 and CDR2 sequences are LNHDA and SQIVND (reference sequence). The germline V and J ends were trimmed by 10 bases and 11 bases, with 20 bases remaining between them. This CDR3 region has 12 residues. The CDR3 DNA sequence: TGTGCCACCTGGGGGGCGTCCGGAGAGGCTTTCTTT. Protein: CATWGASGEAFF.

The chain joins TRBV2 to TRBJ2-3; D gene ambiguous. CDR3 size: 12 residues. Trimming shortened V by 2 bases and J by 6 bases, and 6 bases separated the two germline ends. Germline CDR1 SNHLY, CDR2 FYNNEI. The CDR3 spells CASSEPPDTQYF. The CDR3 nucleotides read TGTGCCAGCAGTGAACCCCCGGATACGCAGTATTTT.

The chain combines TRBV24-1 with TRBJ2-1; TRBD2 matches at 9 bases. CDR1 KGHDR and CDR2 SFDVKD come from the germline V gene. This CDR3 spans 15 amino acids. J lost 9 bases, V lost 1 base, and 6 bases had no gene match. In DNA form, the CDR3 reads TGTGCCACCAGTGATTTAGCTAGCGGGAAGGCTGAGCAGTTCTTC. It yields the protein CATSDLASGKAEQFF.

V and J are TRBV6-5 and TRBJ1-5, with 7 bases matching TRBD1. The V gene end was trimmed by 8 bases and the J gene end by 5 bases; junction bases not matched to a gene: 15. The CDR3 loop spans 16 amino acids. CDR1 is MNHEY and CDR2 is SVGAGI in the germline V gene. The CDR3, as DNA: TGTGCCAGCCATCCCGGGAACCGGGACAGATATCAGCCCCAGCATTTT. Translated, it gives CASHPGNRDRYQPQHF.

The chain combines TRBV11-2 with TRBJ2-3; 12 bases agree with TRBD2. V lost 5 bases, J lost 2 bases, and 8 bases stayed unmatched. The germline CDR1 and CDR2 sequences are SGHAT and FQNNGV. The CDR3 loop spans 17 amino acids. In nucleotides, the CDR3 is TGTGCCAGCAGCCTAAGGACTAGCGGGGAACTCACAGATACGCAGTATTTT. It encodes CASSLRTSGELTDTQYF.

This clonotype was detected a few times. V usage is TRBV12-3 or TRBV12-4 and J usage is TRBJ2-7; D is possibly TRBD1 or TRBD2 (5 bases each). The V end lost 6 bases, the J end lost 3 bases, and 12 bases lay between the germline ends. The CDR3 extends over 13 amino acids. The CDR3 reads CASRNTGLYEQYF. CDR3 in DNA: TGTGCCAGCAGAAACACGGGGCTCTACGAGCAGTACTTC.

The chain joins TRBV10-3 to TRBJ2-1; 16 bases are shared with TRBD2. The V and J ends lost 6 bases and 1 base, in that order; junction bases with no gene match: 6. Germline V CDR1 and CDR2: ENHRY, SYGVKD. The CDR3 is made up of 18 amino acids. Here the CDR3 DNA reads TGTGCCATCAGATCCGGGACTAGCGGGAGGGCGTCCTACAATGAGCAGTTCTTC. Protein product: CAIRSGTSGRASYNEQFF.

This clonotype was observed at least ten times. The DNA for the CDR3 is TGTGCCAGCAGCGGGGAGGTAGTGACTGAAGCTTTCTTT. Translating it yields CASSGEVVTEAFF. J is TRBJ1-1 and V is TRBV12-3 or TRBV12-4; D uncertain. The V end lost 6 bases, the J end lost 5 bases, and 13 bases lay between the germline ends. The CDR3 is made up of 13 amino acids.

This clonotype was detected many times. The chain uses TRBV24-1 and TRBJ1-2; possible D gene TRBD1, 6 bases. The CDR3 extends over 14 amino acids. Germline CDR1 and CDR2: KGHDR and SFDVKD. Trimming left V 1 base short and J 4 bases short, with 9 bases between. CDR3: CATSDLGQTYGYTF. The CDR3 coding sequence is TGTGCCACCAGTGATTTAGGACAGACCTATGGCTACACCTTC.

This clonotype was seen a handful of times. The chain uses TRBV7-9 and TRBJ2-5; D uncertain. The V and J ends lost 0 bases and 13 bases respectively, with 12 bases between them. Germline values: CDR1 SEHNR, CDR2 FQNEAQ (reference sequence). The CDR3 is made up of 12 amino acids. This CDR3 is CASSLAAEGRYF. The CDR3 DNA sequence: TGTGCCAGCAGCTTAGCGGCAGAAGGCAGGTACTTC.

There are a few counts of this clonotype. The chain employs TRBV7-9 and TRBJ2-1, with 14 bases that match TRBD2. The germline gives CDR1 SEHNR, CDR2 FQNEAQ (reference sequence). J was trimmed by 5 bases and V by 8 bases; bases with no gene match: 2. The CDR3 extends over 14 amino acids. The CDR3 protein is CASGTSGRNNEQFF. The DNA for the CDR3 is TGTGCCAGCGGGACTAGCGGGAGAAACAATGAGCAGTTCTTC.

There are a few counts of this clonotype. The chain employs TRBV24-1 and TRBJ2-1; TRBD2 agrees at 8 bases. Germline CDR1 and CDR2: KGHDR and SFDVKD. There are 16 residues in the CDR3. Trimming at V came to 4 bases and at J to 8 bases, leaving 12 bases not matched to a gene. This CDR3 reads CATSDVIAGSLDEQFF. In DNA, the CDR3 is TGTGCCACCAGTGACGTAATAGCGGGATCTTTGGATGAGCAGTTCTTC.

The chain carries TRBV5-1 and TRBJ1-2; unclear D gene. The germline CDR1 and CDR2 sequences are SGHRS and YFSETQ. Trimming removed 6 bases from V and 10 bases from J, with 13 bases in between. The CDR3 length is 11 residues. DNA of the CDR3: TGCGCCAGCAACTACCGACCCAACTACACCTTC. This codes for CASNYRPNYTF.

Only a few counts were recorded for this clonotype. CDR3 DNA: TGCAGTGCTAGAAGGGACAGGGATGAAAAACTGTTTTTT. Its protein product is CSARRDRDEKLFF. V and J are TRBV20-1 and TRBJ1-4; the match to TRBD1 covers 9 bases. Germline CDR1 is DFQATT and CDR2 is SNEGSKA (reference sequence). V lost 2 bases and J lost 6; bases outside the gene matches: 1. This CDR3 comprises 13 residues.

The gene calls are TRBV5-5 and TRBJ2-7; the D gene could be TRBD1 or TRBD2 (5 bases each). V dropped 9 bases and J dropped 0 bases, with 19 bases sitting between them. The CDR3 contains 15 residues. The V gene's germline CDR1 is SGHKS and CDR2 YYEKEE (reference sequence). The CDR3: CATTPGAPSSYEQYF. The CDR3 DNA reads as TGTGCCACCACACCCGGGGCTCCCAGCTCCTACGAGCAGTACTTC.

The chain is built from TRBV10-3 and TRBJ1-1; 10 positions match TRBD1. V shed 6 bases and J 10 bases; nucleotides not matched to a gene: 8. The CDR3 is made up of 13 amino acids. CDR1 is ENHRY, CDR2 SYGVKD, per germline. The CDR3 region has the DNA TGTGCCATCAGGGGGACAGGGGCAGACCCAGCTTTCTTT. Protein sequence: CAIRGTGADPAFF.

This clonotype has only a few counts. The chain links TRBV5-1 to TRBJ1-2; 7 bases fit TRBD1. CDR3 size: 15 residues. From germline, CDR1 is SGHRS and CDR2 YFSETQ. After removal of 1 base from V and 3 bases from J, the junction contained 6 bases not matched to a gene. CDR3 loop: CASSLSQGGDYGYTF. The CDR3, as DNA: TGCGCCAGCAGCTTGAGCCAGGGGGGCGACTATGGCTACACCTTC.

The chain joins TRBV4-1 to TRBJ1-4; 7 bases line up with TRBD1. J gave up 5 bases and V 1 base, and 4 bases lay outside the gene matches. Germline CDR1 is MGHRA and CDR2 is YSYEKL. The CDR3 has 15 residues. As DNA, the CDR3 is TGCGCCAGCAGCCAAGGGACGGGACAGAATGAAAAACTGTTTTTT. This codes for CASSQGTGQNEKLFF.

The chain links TRBV9 to TRBJ2-1; the D call may be TRBD1 or TRBD2 (6 bases each). Deletions cut 0 bases from V and 9 bases from J, with 13 bases between. Looked up from germline, CDR1 is SGDLS and CDR2 is YYNGEE. CDR3 length: 14 amino acids. CDR3 nucleotide sequence: TGTGCCAGCAGCGTAGGGGGGGCATCTTCTGAGCAGTTCTTC. This codes for CASSVGGASSEQFF.

This clonotype was seen a few times. The chain joins TRBV12-3 or TRBV12-4 to TRBJ1-3; D unresolved. The CDR3 runs 16 residues. The CDR3 DNA reads as TGTGCTGCACAGCTCCCATATCCGGCAAGAAGAAACACCATATATTTT. Residues: CAAQLPYPARRNTIYF.